The text below deals with one T cell receptor beta chain. The data originate from a study of T cell changes during pregnancy in multiple sclerosis. In germline, CDR1 is SGHAT, CDR2 FQNNGV. The germline V and J ends were trimmed by 1 base and 0 bases, with 7 bases remaining between them. This CDR3 spans 15 amino acids. Some clones are missing from TCRdb's copy, which holds only in-frame ones; the method was immunoSEQ multiplex PCR. The table shows about 39,000 clones, with 91% occurring only once. The chain combines TRBV11-2 with TRBJ1-3, with D unclear. This clonotype originated in a female donor in good health, enrolled as a control in a pregnancy study. The specimen comprised CD4+ T cells from peripheral blood mononuclear cells, sampled after pregnancy. CDR3 sequence: CASSLGSGSGNTIYF. The CDR3 nucleotides read TGTGCCAGCAGCTTAGGGTCCGGCTCTGGAAACACCATATATTTT.